These T cell receptor beta chains were read from a single sample in a study of patients and donors after allogeneic stem cell transplantation. A single record per CDR3 protein comes from TCRdb applying MiXCR to the RT-PCR reads. The sample records over 400,000 distinct CDR3 sequences, approximately 16% being singletons. The sequencing sample was made of blood, either unsorted or a sorted T cell fraction (not recorded which). These receptors were collected from a human donor who was either an allogeneic HSCT recipient or a stem cell or donor lymphocyte infusion donor (not recorded which). It is not recorded whose cells these are; they may come from a transplant donor. Both conserved end residues are trimmed from each CDR3.

CDR3 length	V gene	J gene	CDR3 protein
14	TRBV4-2	TRBJ2-2	ASSQGQGANTGELF
12	TRBV7-9	TRBJ2-1	ASSFGPSHNEQF
16	TRBV3-1	TRBJ2-3	ASSQDTGTRGERDTQY
12	TRBV5-5	TRBJ2-7	ASSRAGNSYEQY
15	TRBV20-1	TRBJ2-1	SASFPQLAGAYNEQF
13	TRBV4-1	TRBJ2-7	ASSQEAVRDNEQY
12	TRBV29-1	TRBJ2-1	SVAGQGGHNEQF
10	TRBV20-1	TRBJ2-7	SAPGQGHEQY
14	TRBV3-1	TRBJ2-1	ASSPEGTGAYNEQF
12	TRBV20-1	TRBJ1-4	SARDAQGGEKLF
8	TRBV20-1	TRBJ2-5	SWKRETQY
14	TRBV7-6	TRBJ2-1	ASSPLRGRDYNEQF
15	TRBV20-1	TRBJ1-6	SARAADRAGRDSPLH
15	TRBV4-1	TRBJ2-4	ASSSNGLESAKNIQY
16	TRBV4-2	TRBJ2-7	ASSQESPTSGSSYEQY
10	TRBV29-1	TRBJ2-5	SVVSGEETQY
16	TRBV6-5	TRBJ2-6	ASSSQWGRSSGANVLT
17	TRBV6-4	TRBJ1-3	ASSDRSAAGTFSGNTIY
13	TRBV12-3/TRBV12-4	TRBJ2-3	ASSLGGQGTDTQY
15	TRBV20-1	TRBJ2-7	SARGKLTQRATYEQY
12	TRBV5-1	TRBJ2-1	ASSLENWGNEQF
13	TRBV10-3	TRBJ1-5	AISDRDRSNQPQH
12	TRBV7-9	TRBJ1-5	ASSLDGDHQPQH
14	TRBV18	TRBJ2-6	ASSLTTGTGANVLT
13	TRBV29-1	TRBJ2-3	SAGTSGPLTDTQY
12	TRBV29-1	TRBJ2-7	SVQDWVSLNEQY
12	TRBV5-1	TRBJ1-1	ASSPMVGNTEAF
11	TRBV2	TRBJ1-1	ASNIGGNTEAF
14	TRBV7-9	TRBJ1-1	ASSSTLGPQNTEAF
9	TRBV6-5	TRBJ2-3	ASSRDYTQY
15	TRBV7-6	TRBJ1-1	ASSLVPEWAWGTEAF
16	TRBV11-2	TRBJ2-2	ASSPSRGLARGTGELF
15	TRBV6-1	TRBJ2-3	ASSPRLAGDYTDTQY
13	TRBV7-8	TRBJ2-3	ASSRDFPYTDTQY
15	TRBV18	TRBJ2-7	ASSNREGTFGIYEQY
11	TRBV24-1	TRBJ2-5	ATSDFSDETQY
12	TRBV6-2/TRBV6-3	TRBJ1-6	ASSYVGSGSPLH
13	TRBV12-3/TRBV12-4	TRBJ1-6	ASSFQGSYNSPLH
12	TRBV20-1	TRBJ1-1	SARGGQGGTEAF
10	TRBV4-2	TRBJ2-2	ASRKGAGELF
9	TRBV7-9	TRBJ2-7	ASSFSHEQY
9	TRBV7-9	TRBJ2-7	ASSLAEEQY
11	TRBV6-2/TRBV6-3	TRBJ2-7	ASSYLAGEEQY
11	TRBV11-3	TRBJ2-1	ASSLVRNNEQF
13	TRBV11-1	TRBJ2-3	ASSSRLAGTDTQY
12	TRBV20-1	TRBJ2-1	SERGAGGGNEQF
11	TRBV7-2	TRBJ2-1	ASSRGPYNEQF
13	TRBV19	TRBJ1-6	ASSRAGGQNSPLH
12	TRBV3-1	TRBJ2-3	ASSQVENTDTQY
13	TRBV6-1	TRBJ1-3	ASSATGSPGNTIY
12	TRBV12-3/TRBV12-4	TRBJ2-2	ASSFEGGTGELF
14	TRBV12-3/TRBV12-4	TRBJ1-2	ATYGGLRGDFYGYT
11	TRBV18	TRBJ1-1	ASSPAGRNEAF
13	TRBV20-1	TRBJ2-1	SASYRDRGRNEQF
9	TRBV20-1	TRBJ1-5	SARSQQPQH